The clone carrying this T cell receptor (beta chain) was counted between two and nine times. Its antigen is not known. The record originates from a study of T cell repertoires in cytomegalovirus infection. About the study: A matching HLA type, together with CMV infection, was signaled by public TCR beta signatures.

One entry per CDR3 protein results from TCRdb running MiXCR on the reads. In the table there are around 210,000 distinct CDR3 sequences, about 5.9% of which are singletons. Study results and caveats: Across the ex vivo response, the dominant clonotypes were HLA-C-restricted CMV-specific TCR beta clonotypes.

The specimen sequenced was PBMCs. The receptor comes from a human donor in good health (CMV status not recorded). Some clones in this sample may be carry-over from other donors' samples.

CDR3 DNA: TGTGCCAGCAGCTTGGGAGGACAGGGGCCGGACGAGCAGTACTTC. This codes for CASSLGGQGPDEQYF. V and J are TRBV5-5 and TRBJ2-7; the match to TRBD1 covers 9 bases. Germline values: CDR1 SGHKS, CDR2 YYEKEE (reference sequence). V lost 0 bases and J lost 5; bases outside the gene matches: 6. The CDR3 extends over 15 amino acids.